What follows is one TCR beta chain and its context. Other DNA sequences in the sample encode the same CDR3. Generated by immunoSEQ multiplex PCR, the TCRdb table keeps only in-frame clones and is missing some. Here the sample spans about 30,000 clones, roughly four fifths being singletons. This CDR3 is built from 15 residues. V lost 2 bases and J lost 6; bases outside the gene matches: 4. The germline V gene encodes CDR1 SGHRS and CDR2 YFSETQ. These data belong to a study of T cells in narcolepsy. The chain employs TRBV5-1 and TRBJ2-3, with 12 bases aligning to TRBD2. The TCR comes from a human donor with narcolepsy. Sequencing used CD45RA- memory CD4+ T cells from PBMCs. CDR3 sequence reads: CASSLGLAGFDTQYF. The CDR3 nucleotides are TGCGCCAGCAGCTTAGGACTAGCGGGGTTCGATACGCAGTATTTT.